This record covers a single T cell receptor (beta chain). As yet, its antigen is unknown. The CDR3 has 13 residues. V dropped 0 bases and J dropped 11 bases, with 13 bases sitting between them. CDR1 and CDR2 (germline): WNHNN, SYGVQD (reference sequence). Here immunoSEQ multiplex PCR was the method, and the copy in TCRdb shows in-frame clones only, minus some. The table has about 100,000 clones, 90% seen once. This specimen belongs to a study of graft-versus-host responses after intestinal transplantation. Study in general: Every recipient underwent anti-thymocyte globulin induction, then tacrolimus and steroids for 2 to 3 years.

Study-level points and caveats: There was an association between peak levels of circulating GvH clones and early post-transplant HvG declines. Recipient marrow held GvH clones, some first seen in ileum or blood. Allograft graft-versus-host to host-versus-graft clonal ratios ran high in patients with graft-donor T cell macrochimerism.

Material: PBMCs, obtained roughly 410 days after intestinal transplant. The TCR originated in a human patient who received an intestinal transplant, so some T cells may come from the graft donor. The chain employs TRBV10-1 and TRBJ1-1; no clear D gene. In DNA, the CDR3 is TGCGCCAGCAGTGAGTCGTCTCTAACGCGGGCTTTCTTT. It yields the protein CASSESSLTRAFF.